What follows describes a single TCR beta chain. Its specificity is unknown. The data are from a study of T-cell memory formation after mild COVID-19. Study-wide results and caveats: The authors did not confirm SARS-CoV-2 specificity of second-wave clones peaking day 37.

Constant-segment primers served in 5'RACE that generated TCR alpha and TCR beta cDNA libraries bearing sample barcodes and UMIs. Via MiXCR, TCRdb re-called the 5' RACE reads, giving one row per CDR3 protein. Among 350,000 to 500,000 distinct CDR3 sequences listed, 18% were seen once. This sequence originates from a man aged 18 to 35 who had mild COVID-19 (a few samples of this study predate the infection). Cell type and time point are not known. Sequenced sample: PBMCs or a T cell subset sorted from them (not recorded which).

DNA for the CDR3: TGCAGTGCCACTAGCGGGGGGGCCCCCGATACGCAGTATTTT. Translated: CSATSGGAPDTQYF. The chain employs TRBV20-1 and TRBJ2-3, with 13 positions matching TRBD2. The CDR3 has 14 amino acids. V gave up 6 bases and J gave up 6 bases; unmatched junction bases: 6. Germline CDR1 DFQATT, CDR2 SNEGSKA (reference sequence).